These T cell receptor beta chains were read from a single sample in a study of early T cells in non-severe SARS-CoV-2 infection. TCRdb ran MiXCR on the 5' RACE reads and lists one entry per CDR3 protein. The sample has about 83,000 distinct CDR3 sequences, about 12% seen once. The source material was whole blood. The receptors here all came from an adult who was a healthcare worker with PCR-confirmed SARS-CoV-2 infection or an uninfected control (not recorded which). Both conserved end residues are part of each CDR3. The D gene is left open where the match is weak. Rows may omit the clone size; those that give it use once, few, many or a size class.

>TRBV20-1|few|TRBJ2-5|14|-
TGCAGTGCTAGGGAGTCCTCCCTCCGGGAGACCCAGTACTTC
CSARESSLRETQYF
>TRBV12-3/TRBV12-4|many|TRBJ2-4|15|TRBD1
TGTGCCAGCAGTTTAGTCAGGGGGCAACGGAACATTCAGTACTTC
CASSLVRGQRNIQYF
>TRBV5-5|few|TRBJ1-5|14|-
TGTGCCAGCAGTATGGGACGGAGCAATCAGCCCCAGCATTTT
CASSMGRSNQPQHF
>TRBV7-2|-|TRBJ2-5|12|-
TGTGCCAGCAGCTCCCGATCCGGGACCCAGTACTTC
CASSSRSGTQYF
>TRBV9|many|TRBJ2-1|14|-
TGTGCCAGCAGCGTAGGCACATCTGGGGTTGAGCAGTTCTTC
CASSVGTSGVEQFF
>TRBV5-4|many|TRBJ2-1|15|-
TGTGCCTTCCAGGACGGGACTCCCACCCGTAATGAGCAGTTCTTC
CAFQDGTPTRNEQFF
>TRBV20-1|-|TRBJ1-2|15|TRBD1
TGCAGTGCTCGACAGGGGGAGTCCCTTTACTATGGCTACACCTTC
CSARQGESLYYGYTF
>TRBV9|-|TRBJ2-1|14|TRBD2
TGTGCCAGCAGCGGACTAGCAGACTACAATGAGCAGTTCTTC
CASSGLADYNEQFF
>TRBV11-1|few|TRBJ2-3|18|-
TGTGCCAGCAGCTTACGTGGAAGGTCCCCGGGGGGCACAGATACGCAGTATTTT
CASSLRGRSPGGTDTQYF
>TRBV13|few|TRBJ2-7|13|-
TGTGCCAGCAGCTTAGTCGGGACCCGAGAGCAGTACTTC
CASSLVGTREQYF
>TRBV27|-|TRBJ2-1|11|-
TGTGCCATGTGGACAGCCCTGGAGCAGTTCTTC
CAMWTALEQFF
>TRBV5-4|-|TRBJ2-3|15|-
TGTGCCAGCAGCTTGGCCGCCTGGGGCACAGATACGCAGTATTTT
CASSLAAWGTDTQYF
>TRBV5-1|few|TRBJ2-2|16|-
TGCGCCAGCAGCTTTATTGCAGCCGGCTCTTCCGGGGAGCTGTTTTTT
CASSFIAAGSSGELFF
>TRBV4-3|few|TRBJ2-5|14|-
TGCGCCAGCAGCCAGGAACTAGATTGGGAGACCCAGTACTTC
CASSQELDWETQYF
>TRBV10-3|many|TRBJ2-5|15|TRBD2
TGTGCCATCAGTGAGTCGACTAGCGGGAGGAAGACCCAGTACTTC
CAISESTSGRKTQYF
>TRBV23-1|-|TRBJ2-2|16|-
TGCGCCAGCAGTCACGAGAGGACAGAGAACACCGGGGAGCTGTTTTTT
CASSHERTENTGELFF
>TRBV7-9|-|TRBJ2-7|13|TRBD2
TGTGCCAGCAGCAAGACTAGCGCAGAAAGGCAGTACTTC
CASSKTSAERQYF
>TRBV3-1|few|TRBJ1-3|15|-
TGTGCCAGCAGCCAAGAGGGGGCGCGTGGAAACACCATATATTTT
CASSQEGARGNTIYF
>TRBV6-5|-|TRBJ2-7|16|-
TGTGCCAGCACCCCGTTTACCGGGACTCCTTCTTGGGAGCAGTACTTC
CASTPFTGTPSWEQYF
>TRBV18|many|TRBJ2-1|15|TRBD2
TGTGCCAGCTCACCGCTGACTAGCGGGTACAATGAGCAGTTCTTC
CASSPLTSGYNEQFF
>TRBV5-4|-|TRBJ2-7|16|-
TGTGCCAGCAGCTGGCCCGCGGACTCGGGTGCCTACGAGCAGTACTTC
CASSWPADSGAYEQYF
>TRBV6-6|few|TRBJ2-1|15|TRBD2
TGTGCCAGCAGTTCCCTAGGAGCGGGAGTAGGTGAGCAGTTCTTC
CASSSLGAGVGEQFF
>TRBV7-9|-|TRBJ2-5|13|-
TGTGCCAGCAGCTTGGCTGCCACAGAGACCCAGTACTTC
CASSLAATETQYF
>TRBV7-3|many|TRBJ2-5|14|TRBD1
TGTGCCAGCAGCTCCAACAGGGGGACAGAGACCCAGTACTTC
CASSSNRGTETQYF
>TRBV12-3/TRBV12-4|few|TRBJ2-2|22|-
TGTGCCAGCAGTCCCCAGGCCAGGGGAGGCGTGAGCGGCTGGGGGAACACCGGGGAGCTGTTTTTT
CASSPQARGGVSGWGNTGELFF
>TRBV11-2|-|TRBJ2-7|17|-
TGTGCCAGCAGCCAGCGAATTGAGTGGGGAAAAGGGTACGAGCAGTACTTC
CASSQRIEWGKGYEQYF
>TRBV7-8|-|TRBJ1-1|15|-
TGTGCCAGCAGCTTAGAACGGGGAAGGGGGACTGAAGCTTTCTTT
CASSLERGRGTEAFF
>TRBV7-9|many|TRBJ1-1|16|TRBD1
TGTGCCAGCAGCCCCAGCGGTGGGACAGGAGTTCCTGAAGCTTTCTTT
CASSPSGGTGVPEAFF
>TRBV30|many|TRBJ1-1|13|-
TGTGCCTGGAGTAGAAACGAGGGAACTGAAGCTTTCTTT
CAWSRNEGTEAFF
>TRBV6-5|-|TRBJ1-5|16|-
TGTGCCAGCAGTTACTCGGCCCAGCATAGCAATCAGCCCCAGCATTTT
CASSYSAQHSNQPQHF
>TRBV5-1|-|TRBJ1-5|13|-
TGCGCCAGCAGCTTGGGAGGGGAACAGCCCCAGCATTTT
CASSLGGEQPQHF
>TRBV12-3/TRBV12-4|-|TRBJ1-3|14|TRBD1
TGTGCCAGCAGTTTAGTGACAGGGGTAAACACCATATATTTT
CASSLVTGVNTIYF
>TRBV7-2|-|TRBJ2-3|15|-
TGTGCCAGCAGCCTCGTCGGCTCTAGCACAGATACGCAGTATTTT
CASSLVGSSTDTQYF
>TRBV19|few|TRBJ2-1|14|TRBD2
TGTGCCAGTAGTAAGCGGGAGGGCGTCAATGAGCAGTTCTTC
CASSKREGVNEQFF
>TRBV20-1|few|TRBJ2-3|13|-
TGCAGTGCTAGAGGGAGGAGCACAGATACGCAGTATTTT
CSARGRSTDTQYF